The 29 T cell receptor beta chains given below trace back to one sample, sequenced in a study of T cell responses to AZD1222 COVID-19 vaccine (dated by TCRdb to the early 2020s). According to the study, the label for this sample's time point signals: baseline before first vaccination. Library creation used the immunoSEQ multiplex PCR assay. TCRdb re-hosts the immuneACCESS table, in-frame sequences only. Its copies lack some clones; in the studies checked, an unresolved V gene accounts for under half of them, and the cause for the rest is not known. In this sample the table shows tens of thousands of clones, roughly 78% of which occur a single time. The top ten hold 5.8% of the sample. Sequences were derived from peripheral blood, sampled on day 0 of AZD1222 vaccination. The origin of the receptors is an adult in good health.

The genes are TRBV5-6 and TRBJ1-2; D remains unclear. CDR1 SGHDT and CDR2 YYEEEE come from the germline V gene. The CDR3 is 14 residues long. The V end was cut by 0 bases, the J end by 2 bases, with 8 bases between. Here the CDR3 DNA reads TGTGCCAGCAGCTTGGCGGGCGGGAACTATGGCTACACCTTC. Amino acids: CASSLAGGNYGYTF. The full variable domain, its missing parts supplied by reference TRBV5-6 and TRBJ1-2, is DAGVTQSPTHLIKTRGQQVTLRCSPKSGHDTVSWYQQALGQGPQFIFQYYEEEERQRGNFPDRFSGHQFPNYSSELNVNALLLGDSALYLCASSLAGGNYGYTFGSGTRLTVV.

This chain uses TRBV4-3 with TRBJ2-1; 7 bases align to TRBD2. The V gene end was trimmed by 1 base and the J gene end by 8 bases; junction bases not matched to a gene: 20. CDR3 size: 19 residues. Germline values: CDR1 LGHNA, CDR2 YSLEER. The CDR3 bases are TGCGCCAGCAGCCAAGCAGGATTGTGGAGCGGGATAGTCTTTGATGAGCAGTTCTTC. Protein sequence: CASSQAGLWSGIVFDEQFF.

The chain carries TRBV14 and TRBJ2-3; the match to TRBD2 covers 9 bases. This CDR3 region has 17 residues. Germline V gene lookup returns CDR1 SGHDN and CDR2 FVKESK. The J segment lost 4 bases and the V segment lost 1 base, leaving 9 bases of the junction unmatched. Written as DNA, the CDR3 is TGTGCCAGCAGCCAAGCCTACGGCGGGGGGGAGGCAGATACGCAGTATTTT. Amino acids: CASSQAYGGGEADTQYF.

This clone has just one count. The V gene is TRBV11-1, the J gene TRBJ2-7; D unresolved. V was shortened by 0 bases and J by 4 bases, with 7 bases between the two germline ends. The CDR3 sequence is 13 residues long. Germline V gene sequence: CDR1 SGHAT, CDR2 FQDESV (reference sequence). CDR3 bases: TGTGCCAGCAGCTTAGCGGTCCAATACGAGCAGTACTTC. Translation: CASSLAVQYEQYF.

The rearrangement links TRBV5-1 to TRBJ1-1; no firm D call. The CDR3 has 14 amino acids. V dropped 5 bases and J dropped 5 bases, with 16 bases sitting between them. CDR1 and CDR2 (germline): SGHRS, YFSETQ. This chain's CDR3 is CASRIIRETTEAFF. The CDR3 region has the DNA TGCGCCAGCAGGATCATAAGGGAGACAACTGAAGCTTTCTTT.

V is TRBV18 and J is TRBJ1-1; no reliable D call. V was shortened by 2 bases and J by 3 bases, with 7 bases between the two germline ends. The CDR3 totals 13 residues. The germline V gene encodes CDR1 KGHSH and CDR2 LQKENI. In DNA, the CDR3 is TGTGCCAGCTCACCAGGGGAATACACTGAAGCTTTCTTT. It codes for CASSPGEYTEAFF.

The chain employs TRBV19 and TRBJ2-2; possibly TRBD1 for D (7 bases). This CDR3 has 16 residues. V lost 6 bases and J lost 2, with 16 bases in between. In germline, CDR1 is LNHDA, CDR2 SQIVND (reference sequence). CDR3 sequence (DNA): TGTGCCAGTAGCGGAGGGGGCTTTCGAAACACCGGGGAGCTGTTTTTT. It codes for CASSGGGFRNTGELFF.

The V and J genes are TRBV11-2 and TRBJ2-2; D is uncertain. The ends were cut back, 1 base at V and 0 bases at J, with 9 bases in the middle. The CDR3 has 16 amino acids. CDR1 SGHAT and CDR2 FQNNGV come from the germline V gene. CDR3 in amino acids: CASSLVQSANTGELFF. The CDR3 coding sequence is TGTGCCAGCAGCTTAGTACAGTCCGCGAACACCGGGGAGCTGTTTTTT.

V and J are TRBV9 and TRBJ2-3, with D possibly called TRBD1 or TRBD2 (5 bases each). The V gene lost 0 bases and the J gene lost 3 bases, with 11 bases spanning the gap. The CDR3 has 15 amino acids. Per the germline V gene, CDR1 is SGDLS and CDR2 is YYNGEE. The CDR3 nucleotides read TGTGCCAGCAGCGTAGCTGGGGACCGAACAGATACGCAGTATTTT. It translates to CASSVAGDRTDTQYF.

V and J are TRBV6-2 or TRBV6-3 and TRBJ2-5, with 13 bases aligning to TRBD2. Trimming cost V 6 bases and J 2 bases; bases outside gene matches: 6. Germline V gives CDR1 MNHEY, CDR2 SVGEGT. This CDR3 region has 16 residues. The CDR3 reads CASSPGTSGEQETQYF. CDR3 DNA: TGTGCCAGCAGCCCTGGGACTAGCGGGGAACAAGAGACCCAGTACTTC.

The chain has TRBV19 and TRBJ2-7; TRBD1 might be the D (6 bases). The CDR3 extends over 12 amino acids. Trimming took off 4 bases at V and 6 bases at J, with 10 bases between the two ends. Germline V gene lookup returns CDR1 LNHDA and CDR2 SQIVND (reference sequence). The CDR3 coding sequence is TGTGCCAGTAGTACCTGGACAGCCGAGCAGTACTTC. Translation gives CASSTWTAEQYF. Together with reference TRBV19 and TRBJ2-7, the CDR3 gives the full variable domain: DGGITQSPKYLFRKEGQNVTLSCEQNLNHDAMYWYRQDPGQGLRLIYYSQIVNDFQKGDIAEGYSVSREKKESFPLTVTSAQKNPTAFYLCASSTWTAEQYFGPGTRLTVT.

By its share, this clone is medium-sized. The genes are TRBV7-9 and TRBJ2-5; D is possibly TRBD1 (6 bases). With 3 bases removed from V and 3 bases from J, the gap between germline ends came to 8 bases. Per the germline V gene, CDR1 is SEHNR and CDR2 is FQNEAQ (reference sequence). The CDR3 totals 13 residues. DNA of the CDR3: TGTGCCAGCAGCTTTAACAGGGAAGAGACCCAGTACTTC. Translation gives CASSFNREETQYF. Full variable domain (outside the CDR3, taken from reference TRBV7-9 and TRBJ2-5): DTGVSQNPRHKITKRGQNVTFRCDPISEHNRLYWYRQTLGQGPEFLTYFQNEAQLEKSRLLSDRFSAERPKGSFSTLEIQRTEQGDSAMYLCASSFNREETQYFGPGTRLLVL.

The chain uses TRBV5-6 and TRBJ2-5; 7 nucleotides line up with TRBD1. J was trimmed by 6 bases and V by 3 bases; bases with no gene match: 14. The CDR3 spans 16 residues. Germline assignment: CDR1 SGHDT and CDR2 YYEEEE. In nucleotides, the CDR3 is TGTGCCAGCAGCTCCTTGAAGGGGGCCGGGATAAAGACCCAGTACTTC. This translates into CASSSLKGAGIKTQYF.

The chain recombines TRBV24-1 with TRBJ2-3; D not resolved. The CDR3 has 13 amino acids. CDR1 is KGHDR and CDR2 is SFDVKD in the germline V gene. V lost 6 bases to trimming and J lost 1 base, with 7 bases between them. Written as DNA, the CDR3 is TGTGCCACCAGTAGTTCGGGCACAGATACGCAGTATTTT. Translated, it gives CATSSSGTDTQYF.

This clone was seen just once. J is TRBJ1-2 and V is TRBV10-2; 9 bases map to TRBD1. In germline, CDR1 is WSHSY, CDR2 SAAADI. Trimming removed 2 bases from V and 3 bases from J; junction bases left unmatched: 4. The CDR3 has 15 amino acids. The CDR3 sequence is CASSEPRDRDYGYTF. CDR3 in DNA: TGCGCCAGCAGTGAGCCCCGGGACAGGGACTATGGCTACACCTTC.

The rearrangement uses TRBV29-1 and TRBJ2-2; tentatively, D is TRBD1 or TRBD2 (6 bases each). Germline-derived CDR1 and CDR2 are SQVTM and ANQGSEA. The CDR3 runs to 13 residues. V lost 4 bases, J lost 5 bases, and 11 bases lay in between. The CDR3: CSVGGGQTGELFF. In DNA, the CDR3 is TGCAGCGTTGGAGGGGGGCAGACCGGGGAGCTGTTTTTT.

This clone was seen a few times. J is TRBJ2-3 and V is TRBV10-1; 10 nucleotides match TRBD1. After removal of 10 bases from V and 4 bases from J, the junction contained 8 bases not matched to a gene. This CDR3 has 14 residues. Germline V CDR1 and CDR2: WNHNN, SYGVQD (reference sequence). CDR3 nucleotide sequence: TGCGCCACGGCCGGGACAGGGGCGGCAGATACGCAGTATTTT. As protein: CATAGTGAADTQYF.

The gene calls are TRBV5-6 and TRBJ2-7, with a weak D call TRBD1 (6 bases). CDR3 length: 14 residues. Germline V gene sequence: CDR1 SGHDT, CDR2 YYEEEE. The ends were cut back, 1 base at V and 9 bases at J, with 17 bases in the middle. Written as DNA, the CDR3 is TGTGCCAGCAGCTTGCGGACAGACCCTGGGGTGCAGTACTTC. Amino acid sequence: CASSLRTDPGVQYF.

The genes are TRBV5-4 and TRBJ2-3; 7 nucleotides match TRBD2. The germline V gene has CDR1 SGHNT and CDR2 YYREEE (reference sequence). This CDR3 spans 18 amino acids. The ends lost 4 bases at V and 0 bases at J; junction bases unmatched: 14. CDR3 bases: TGTGCCAGCAGCGCCGGGACTAAATCTGCGACTAGCACAGATACGCAGTATTTT. It yields the protein CASSAGTKSATSTDTQYF.

V usage is TRBV2 and J usage is TRBJ2-5; 7 nucleotides agree with TRBD1. This CDR3 region has 14 residues. Germline-derived CDR1 and CDR2 are SNHLY and FYNNEI. With V trimmed by 6 bases and J by 5 bases, 9 bases remained unmatched. The CDR3 here is CASSRTGLRETQYF. For the CDR3, the DNA is TGTGCCAGCAGCCGGACAGGCTTGAGGGAGACCCAGTACTTC.

V is TRBV7-8 and J is TRBJ1-2, with TRBD1 matching 9 bases. The germline V gene has CDR1 SGHVS and CDR2 FQNEAQ. The CDR3 length is 14 residues. V shed 4 bases and J 3 bases; nucleotides not matched to a gene: 3. CDR3 nucleotides: TGTGCCAGCAGCTCACAGGGGGCGGACTATGGCTACACCTTC. This codes for CASSSQGADYGYTF.

This chain joins TRBV5-1 and TRBJ2-1; 7 nucleotides match TRBD2. The V and J ends lost 4 bases and 4 bases, in that order; junction bases with no gene match: 8. CDR1 SGHRS and CDR2 YFSETQ come from the germline V gene. CDR3 length: 15 amino acids. The chain's CDR3 is CASSPTSIGYNEQFF. CDR3 DNA sequence: TGCGCCAGCAGCCCGACTAGCATCGGGTACAATGAGCAGTTCTTC.

By proportion, this clone is medium-sized. This chain uses TRBV9 with TRBJ2-1; no reliable D call. V lost 0 bases to trimming and J lost 0 bases, with 13 bases between them. The CDR3 loop spans 17 amino acids. The germline CDR1 and CDR2 sequences are SGDLS and YYNGEE. CDR3 DNA sequence: TGTGCCAGCAGCGTAGGAGGCGGATATAACTCCTACAATGAGCAGTTCTTC. It specifies CASSVGGGYNSYNEQFF.

Details on this clone: Other DNA sequences in this specimen translate into the identical CDR3. The chain carries TRBV5-1 and TRBJ1-5, with 10 positions matching TRBD1. The germline V gene has CDR1 SGHRS and CDR2 YFSETQ. V shed 4 bases and J 7 bases; nucleotides not matched to a gene: 5. This CDR3 is built from 14 residues. In DNA, the CDR3 is TGCGCCAGCAGCCCCGGGACAGGGGAACAGCCCCAGCATTTT. Translating it yields CASSPGTGEQPQHF. Full variable domain (missing parts from reference TRBV5-1 and TRBJ1-5): KAGVTQTPRYLIKTRGQQVTLSCSPISGHRSVSWYQQTPGQGLQFLFEYFSETQRNKGNFPGRFSGRQFSNSRSEMNVSTLELGDSALYLCASSPGTGEQPQHFGDGTRLSIL.

The J gene is TRBJ2-1, the V gene TRBV19; D unresolved. The germline CDR1 and CDR2 sequences are LNHDA and SQIVND (reference sequence). V shed 6 bases and J shed 6 bases, with 15 bases lying between them. The CDR3 contains 14 residues. Here the CDR3 reads CASRSGRLGNEQFF. The DNA of the CDR3 is TGTGCCAGTAGATCAGGTCGGTTGGGCAATGAGCAGTTCTTC. Combining the CDR3 with reference TRBV19 and TRBJ2-1 gives the whole variable domain DGGITQSPKYLFRKEGQNVTLSCEQNLNHDAMYWYRQDPGQGLRLIYYSQIVNDFQKGDIAEGYSVSREKKESFPLTVTSAQKNPTAFYLCASRSGRLGNEQFFGPGTRLTVL.

This sequence joins TRBV5-5 and TRBJ2-1; D is unclear. Trimming removed 0 bases from V and 5 bases from J, with 15 bases in between. Germline CDR1 is SGHKS and CDR2 is YYEKEE (reference sequence). This CDR3 is 16 amino acids long. This CDR3 reads CASSLERSRYHNEQFF. CDR3 DNA sequence: TGTGCCAGCAGCTTGGAACGGTCCCGCTATCACAATGAGCAGTTCTTC.

The chain is built from TRBV5-1 and TRBJ2-3, with TRBD2 matching 10 bases. The CDR3 runs to 16 residues. Per the germline V gene, CDR1 is SGHRS and CDR2 is YFSETQ. J was trimmed by 4 bases and V by 0 bases; bases with no gene match: 5. CDR3 DNA: TGCGCCAGCAGCTTGGAAGCGGGAGGGCCGGCAGATACGCAGTATTTT. It translates to CASSLEAGGPADTQYF.

The chain couples TRBV18 to TRBJ2-2; D not resolved. Germline CDR1 reads KGHSH; CDR2 reads LQKENI. The CDR3 is made up of 15 amino acids. Trimming shortened V by 3 bases and J by 5 bases, and 13 bases separated the two germline ends. CDR3 sequence reads: CASSPTHQMTGELFF. In DNA form, the CDR3 reads TGTGCCAGCTCACCGACACACCAGATGACCGGGGAGCTGTTTTTT.

The rearrangement uses TRBV7-6 and TRBJ2-3; no firm D call. Deletions cut 2 bases from V and 2 bases from J, with 14 bases between. This CDR3 region has 16 residues. CDR1 is SGHVS, CDR2 FNYEAQ, per germline. Written as DNA, the CDR3 is TGTGCCAGCAGCTTAAGGGTTCGGGTTGTCACAGATACGCAGTATTTT. This sequence encodes CASSLRVRVVTDTQYF.